Listed below are T cell receptor beta chains from one sample, sequenced in a study of PD-1 blockade in classical Hodgkin lymphoma. TCRdb's table, derived via immunoSEQ multiplex PCR, lists solely in-frame clones and lacks some. The sample lists 20,000 to 25,000 clones; about four fifths were seen once. The specimen was peripheral blood mononuclear cells (PBMCs), collected before the second cycle of nivolumab. The receptors were gathered from a human donor with classical Hodgkin lymphoma. CDR3s include the opening cysteine and the closing phenylalanine or tryptophan. The order of the fields is V gene, clone size, J gene, D gene, CDR3 DNA, CDR3 protein. A D gene is named only where the DNA matches it firmly. Clone size, where shown, is once, few, many, or a class for clones that have expanded.

V gene: TRBV15
clone size: .
J gene: TRBJ1-2
D gene: .
CDR3 DNA: TGTGCCACCAGCAGAGGGGCGAGTGACTCTAACTATGGCTACACCTTC
CDR3 protein: CATSRGASDSNYGYTF

V gene: TRBV9
clone size: .
J gene: TRBJ1-2
D gene: .
CDR3 DNA: TGTGCCAGCAGCGCCCCATCTGACTATGGCTACACCTTC
CDR3 protein: CASSAPSDYGYTF

V gene: TRBV12-5
clone size: .
J gene: TRBJ2-5
D gene: .
CDR3 DNA: TGTGCTAGTGGTTTGGTACCCGGGCCCCAGTACTTC
CDR3 protein: CASGLVPGPQYF

V gene: TRBV5-1
clone size: .
J gene: TRBJ2-2
D gene: TRBD2
CDR3 DNA: TGCGCCAGCAGCCCGACTAGCGGGAGGCCCACCGGGGAGCTGTTTTTT
CDR3 protein: CASSPTSGRPTGELFF

V gene: TRBV2
clone size: .
J gene: TRBJ2-7
D gene: .
CDR3 DNA: TGTGCCAGCAGTGCCCCGTTTGGGTCCCAGTACGAGCAGTACTTC
CDR3 protein: CASSAPFGSQYEQYF

V gene: TRBV19
clone size: once
J gene: TRBJ1-4
D gene: TRBD1
CDR3 DNA: TGTGCCAGTACCTATGGGACAGGGGTAGGGGAAAAACTGTTTTTT
CDR3 protein: CASTYGTGVGEKLFF

V gene: TRBV5-8
clone size: .
J gene: TRBJ2-5
D gene: TRBD2
CDR3 DNA: TGTGCCAGCAGCCCGACTAGCGGGAGCGTCTATGGGACCCAGTACTTC
CDR3 protein: CASSPTSGSVYGTQYF

V gene: TRBV6-1
clone size: .
J gene: TRBJ2-3
D gene: TRBD2
CDR3 DNA: TGTGCCAGCAGTGAAGATACTAGCGGGGTGATCACAGATACGCAGTATTTT
CDR3 protein: CASSEDTSGVITDTQYF

V gene: TRBV19
clone size: once
J gene: TRBJ2-3
D gene: .
CDR3 DNA: TGTGCCAGTAGTATAGAGGGATTAAGCACAGATACGCAGTATTTT
CDR3 protein: CASSIEGLSTDTQYF

V gene: TRBV19
clone size: .
J gene: TRBJ1-5
D gene: TRBD1
CDR3 DNA: TGTGCCAGTACTAGACAGGGAAGCAATCAGCCCCAGCATTTT
CDR3 protein: CASTRQGSNQPQHF

V gene: TRBV19
clone size: .
J gene: TRBJ1-1
D gene: .
CDR3 DNA: TGTGCCAGCTCGCGCTCCAGGGTGATGAACACTGAAGCTTTCTTT
CDR3 protein: CASSRSRVMNTEAFF

V gene: TRBV7-8
clone size: .
J gene: TRBJ2-3
D gene: .
CDR3 DNA: TGTGCCAGCAGCTTAATAGATACGCAGTATTTT
CDR3 protein: CASSLIDTQYF

V gene: TRBV2
clone size: .
J gene: TRBJ2-5
D gene: TRBD1
CDR3 DNA: TGTGCCAGCGCCCGGCGGACAGGGCAAGAGACCCAGTACTTC
CDR3 protein: CASARRTGQETQYF

V gene: TRBV11-3
clone size: .
J gene: TRBJ2-1
D gene: TRBD2
CDR3 DNA: TGTGCCAGCAGCACAGGACTAGACGCTGAGCAGTTCTTC
CDR3 protein: CASSTGLDAEQFF

V gene: TRBV9
clone size: .
J gene: TRBJ1-2
D gene: .
CDR3 DNA: TGTGCCAGCCAGGGGATTAACTATGGCTACACCTTC
CDR3 protein: CASQGINYGYTF

V gene: TRBV7-7
clone size: .
J gene: TRBJ2-5
D gene: .
CDR3 DNA: TGTGCTAGCAGCTTATCGGGGGCCCAAGAGACCCAGTACTTC
CDR3 protein: CASSLSGAQETQYF

V gene: TRBV2
clone size: .
J gene: TRBJ1-1
D gene: .
CDR3 DNA: TGTGCCAGCGGTTCGTACACTGAAGCTTTCTTT
CDR3 protein: CASGSYTEAFF

V gene: TRBV19
clone size: .
J gene: TRBJ1-3
D gene: .
CDR3 DNA: TGTGCCAGTATTGGGGTCTCAAAACCTGGAAACACCATATATTTT
CDR3 protein: CASIGVSKPGNTIYF